This entry concerns a single T cell receptor beta chain. Its antigen is as yet unknown. These data originate in a study of cytomegalovirus exposure and HLA in healthy donors. Study results and limitations: Among TCR beta chains, those listed as cytomegalovirus-associated numbered about 150. Some V segments, TRBV6-2 and TRBV6-3 among them, were indistinguishable and were therefore excluded.

PCR used 60 Vbeta primers and 13 Jbeta primers. TCRdb's table, derived via immunoSEQ multiplex PCR, lists solely in-frame clones and lacks some. Of more than 150,000 clones detected, about 86% appear once; the ten largest clones hold 2.2%. The CDR3 loop spans 17 amino acids. From germline, CDR1 is KGHSH and CDR2 LQKENI. J lost 9 bases, V lost 2 bases, and 16 bases had no gene match. The gene calls are TRBV18 and TRBJ2-1, with TRBD2 identical over 7 bases. The sequenced sample consisted of PBMCs. This clonotype was sampled from a young woman in good health and CMV-seronegative. CDR3 sequence reads: CASSPLPPQRGSIEQFF. CDR3 nucleotides: TGTGCCAGCTCACCATTACCCCCCCAGCGGGGCTCTATTGAGCAGTTCTTC.